This passage covers 20 T cell receptor beta chains from one sample sequenced in a study of control samples from healthy donors and cancer patients. Measured with immunoSEQ multiplex PCR; TCRdb has only the in-frame clones, and not every one. The sample lists 35,000 to 50,000 clones, approximately 94% occurring once. Specimen: blood. These receptors were obtained from a man aged 55 to 70 in good health.

This sequence joins TRBV14 and TRBJ1-1; possibly TRBD1 for D (5 bases). Between the trimmed V and J ends, which lost 0 bases and 0 bases, there was a span of 8 bases. This CDR3 spans 15 amino acids. The V gene's germline CDR1 is SGHDN and CDR2 FVKESK. The CDR3 reads CASSQDGGMNTEAFF. The DNA for the CDR3 is TGTGCCAGCAGCCAAGATGGGGGTATGAACACTGAAGCTTTCTTT.

The chain links TRBV6-5 to TRBJ1-2; D unresolved. The CDR3 loop spans 10 amino acids. Germline V gives CDR1 MNHEY, CDR2 SVGAGI. Trimming pared 7 bases from V and 10 bases from J, leaving 10 bases between. The CDR3 is CASKDQLYTF. The DNA for the CDR3 is TGTGCCAGCAAGGACCAACTCTACACCTTC.

The chain couples TRBV7-6 to TRBJ2-5; 7 bases match TRBD1. CDR1 is SGHVS and CDR2 is FNYEAQ in the germline V gene. After removal of 5 bases from V and 8 bases from J, the junction contained 11 bases not matched to a gene. The CDR3 length is 14 residues. For the CDR3, the DNA is TGTGCCAGCAGCCCGTGGGACAGTCAGTTCACCCAGTACTTC. Its protein product is CASSPWDSQFTQYF.

This chain uses TRBV18 with TRBJ2-1, with D hard to call. The CDR3 has 13 amino acids. V gave up 4 bases and J gave up 5 bases, with 9 bases separating them. Germline V lookup: CDR1 KGHSH, CDR2 LQKENI. The CDR3 DNA sequence: TGTGCCAGCTCACTGGTGGGTGACAATGAGCAGTTCTTC. Translating it yields CASSLVGDNEQFF.

The sample holds one count of this clone. The V call is TRBV29-1, the J call TRBJ1-5; 11 positions agree with TRBD1. Trimming at V came to 6 bases and at J to 9 bases, leaving 7 bases not matched to a gene. Per germline, CDR1 SQVTM and CDR2 ANQGSEA. The CDR3 is 13 residues long. The DNA of the CDR3 is TGCAGCGTGGCCGGGACAGGGGGAGCGCCCCAGCATTTT. Translated: CSVAGTGGAPQHF.

V is TRBV11-2 and J is TRBJ2-5; D is ambiguous. The germline CDR1 and CDR2 sequences are SGHAT and FQNNGV. Trimming took off 3 bases at V and 3 bases at J, with 5 bases between the two ends. The CDR3 has 12 residues. The CDR3 DNA follows: TGTGCCAGCAGCTTTTACGAAGAGACCCAGTACTTC. This gives the protein CASSFYEETQYF.

This chain joins TRBV29-1 and TRBJ1-5; D might be TRBD1 (5 bases). The V end was cut by 7 bases, the J end by 7 bases, with 14 bases between. CDR3 length equals 12 residues. Germline V gene data show CDR1 as SQVTM and CDR2 as ANQGSEA. Here the CDR3 DNA reads TGCAGCGCCCGTTCGGGGGGACAGCCCCAGCATTTT. The encoded protein is CSARSGGQPQHF. The full variable domain, in which reference TRBV29-1 and TRBJ1-5 provide the parts outside the CDR3, is SAVISQKPSRDICQRGTSLTIQCQVDSQVTMMFWYRQQPGQSLTLIATANQGSEATYESGFVIDKFPISRPNLTFSTLTVSNMSPEDSSIYLCSARSGGQPQHFGDGTRLSIL.

The J gene is TRBJ2-7, the V gene TRBV25-1; the D is unclear. V was shortened by 5 bases and J by 1 base, with 12 bases between the two germline ends. The CDR3 loop spans 14 amino acids. CDR1 is MGHDK, CDR2 SYGVNS, per germline. CDR3 residues: CASSFPGRSYEQYF. The CDR3 coding sequence is TGTGCCAGCAGTTTTCCGGGCCGGTCCTACGAGCAGTACTTC.

V usage is TRBV2 and J usage is TRBJ1-1; D remains unclear. Germline CDR1 reads SNHLY; CDR2 reads FYNNEI. This CDR3 is 12 amino acids long. The germline V and J ends were trimmed by 0 bases and 1 base, with 0 bases remaining between them. The CDR3 loop is CASSEANTEAFF. The DNA of the CDR3 is TGTGCCAGCAGTGAAGCGAACACTGAAGCTTTCTTT.

This chain links TRBV4-2 with TRBJ2-7; 13 positions agree with TRBD2. The CDR3 length is 17 residues. V was pared by 0 bases and J by 4 bases, with 6 bases of the junction left unmatched. The germline gives CDR1 LGHNA, CDR2 YNFKEQ. The CDR3 region has the DNA TGTGCCAGCAGCCAAGAGTTGGGACTAGCGGGACCATACGAGCAGTACTTC. It translates to CASSQELGLAGPYEQYF.

The chain recombines TRBV7-3 with TRBJ2-2; 7 nucleotides align to TRBD2. This CDR3 contains 17 residues. Germline V gives CDR1 SGHTA, CDR2 FQGTGA. The ends lost 1 base at V and 5 bases at J; junction bases unmatched: 10. Here the CDR3 reads CASSLIAREVETGELFF. The CDR3 nucleotides read TGTGCCAGCAGCTTAATCGCCCGGGAGGTGGAGACCGGGGAGCTGTTTTTT.

The gene calls are TRBV30 and TRBJ1-4, with D perhaps TRBD1 (5 bases). The CDR3 extends over 11 amino acids. Germline CDR1 is GTSNPN and CDR2 is SVGIG (reference sequence). The V end was cut by 7 bases, the J end by 4 bases, with 7 bases between. CDR3 nucleotides: TGTGCCTCTCAGGGTAATGAAAAACTGTTTTTT. Translating it yields CASQGNEKLFF.

V usage is TRBV2 and J usage is TRBJ1-5, with D possibly TRBD1 on 5 matching bases. Between the trimmed V and J ends, which lost 6 bases and 7 bases, there was a span of 16 bases. This CDR3 contains 14 residues. Germline CDR1 SNHLY, CDR2 FYNNEI. CDR3 in amino acids: CASRDGGLVQPQHF. The CDR3 coding sequence is TGTGCCAGCAGAGACGGGGGGTTGGTCCAGCCCCAGCATTTT.

The J gene is TRBJ2-3, the V gene TRBV27; D call uncertain. V was shortened by 6 bases and J by 3 bases, with 16 bases between the two germline ends. Germline loops: CDR1 MNHEY, CDR2 SMNVEV (reference sequence). The length of the CDR3 is 15 residues. This CDR3 is CASSSSRAETDTQYF. CDR3 nucleotides: TGTGCCAGCAGCTCTTCAAGGGCAGAGACAGATACGCAGTATTTT.

The rearrangement uses TRBV10-1 and TRBJ1-5; no firm D call. The CDR3 totals 13 residues. Per the germline V gene, CDR1 is WNHNN and CDR2 is SYGVQD (reference sequence). Trimming stripped 6 bases from V and 2 bases from J, with 8 bases between. CDR3: CASSDHGNQPQHF. CDR3 in DNA: TGCGCCAGCAGCGATCATGGCAATCAGCCCCAGCATTTT.

The gene calls are TRBV19 and TRBJ2-7, with D tentatively TRBD2 (6 bases). Germline V gene data show CDR1 as LNHDA and CDR2 as SQIVND (reference sequence). The CDR3 has 13 residues. Trimming took off 4 bases at V and 3 bases at J, with 10 bases between the two ends. The DNA for the CDR3 is TGTGCCAGTAGTACGGGACTGAACTACGAGCAGTACTTC. It specifies CASSTGLNYEQYF.

This clone is a singleton in its sample. V usage is TRBV28 and J usage is TRBJ1-5; 8 bases are shared with TRBD1. The CDR3 is 13 amino acids. Trimming at V came to 8 bases and at J to 6 bases, leaving 6 bases not matched to a gene. Germline CDR1 reads MDHEN; CDR2 reads SYDVKM. Written as DNA, the CDR3 is TGTGCCAGCCTACAGGGGGTAATTCAGCCCCAGCATTTT. Amino acid sequence: CASLQGVIQPQHF. Drawing the rest from reference TRBV28 and TRBJ1-5, the complete variable domain is DVKVTQSSRYLVKRTGEKVFLECVQDMDHENMFWYRQDPGLGLRLIYFSYDVKMKEKGDIPEGYSVSREKKERFSLILESASTNQTSMYLCASLQGVIQPQHFGDGTRLSIL.

The V call is TRBV13, the J call TRBJ2-7; D remains unclear. The CDR3 covers 13 residues. The V end was cut by 1 base, the J end by 1 base, with 5 bases between. The germline CDR1 and CDR2 sequences are PRHDT and FYEKMQ (reference sequence). The CDR3, as DNA: TGTGCCAGCAGCTTAGCCGGGTCCTACGAGCAGTACTTC. Amino acid sequence: CASSLAGSYEQYF.

The rearrangement joins TRBV4-1 to TRBJ2-7; 7 bases are shared with TRBD1. The CDR3 extends over 16 amino acids. In germline, CDR1 is MGHRA, CDR2 YSYEKL. V shed 2 bases, J shed 0 bases, and the junction held 7 bases outside the gene matches. This CDR3 reads CASSQTLDRLSYEQYF. DNA for the CDR3: TGCGCCAGCAGCCAAACCTTGGACAGGCTCTCCTACGAGCAGTACTTC.

V gene TRBV4-1 combines with J gene TRBJ1-1; D remains unclear. CDR1 is MGHRA, CDR2 YSYEKL, per germline. The CDR3 is 12 residues long. The V end lost 1 base, the J end lost 5 bases, and 5 bases lay between the germline ends. CDR3 residues: CASSQVGTEAFF. The CDR3 DNA reads TGCGCCAGCAGCCAAGTGGGGACTGAAGCTTTCTTT.